These T cell receptor beta chains were read from a single sample in a study of blood T cell repertoires in COVID-19. Clones were read by immunoSEQ multiplex PCR, and TCRdb kept only the in-frame ones, dropping some. The sample has approximately 240,000 clones; 75% to 90% are singletons. Input material: PBMCs or T cells enriched from blood (not recorded which). These receptors all come from a woman under 30 in a cohort exposed to, infected with or recovered from COVID-19 (not recorded which). CDR3s include the opening cysteine and the closing phenylalanine or tryptophan. D genes are given only for firm matches. The size of a clone is reported for some rows only, either as once, few or many, or as a class for expanded clones.

clone_size,d_call,j_call,v_call,cdr3_aa,cdr3_nt
-,-,TRBJ2-7,TRBV18,CASSPIGQNYEQYF,TGTGCCAGCTCACCAATTGGACAGAACTACGAGCAGTACTTC
-,TRBD1,TRBJ1-2,TRBV5-1,CASSPEGQGKDGYTF,TGCGCCAGCAGCCCAGAGGGACAGGGTAAGGATGGCTACACCTTC
-,TRBD2,TRBJ2-1,TRBV14,CASSPSGRDQTSGSYNEQFF,TGTGCCAGCAGCCCTTCCGGCAGGGACCAGACTAGCGGGAGTTACAATGAGCAGTTCTTC
few,TRBD1,TRBJ1-1,TRBV6-5,CASSPRATGGTEAFF,TGTGCCAGCAGCCCACGAGCAACAGGGGGCACTGAAGCTTTCTTT
-,-,TRBJ2-1,TRBV28,CASSLVGGQNYNEQFF,TGTGCCAGCAGTTTAGTGGGGGGGCAAAATTACAATGAGCAGTTCTTC
-,-,TRBJ1-2,TRBV29-1,CSVARSNYGYTF,TGCAGCGTTGCCAGGTCAAACTATGGCTACACCTTC
-,TRBD1,TRBJ1-2,TRBV28,CASSFPDRGFYGYTF,TGTGCCAGCAGTTTTCCTGACAGGGGGTTCTATGGCTACACCTTC
-,-,TRBJ2-5,TRBV20-1,CSARDIETQYF,TGCAGTGCTAGAGATATAGAGACCCAGTACTTC
-,-,TRBJ1-4,TRBV5-8,CASSPRTRANEKLFF,TGTGCCAGCAGCCCACGGACCAGGGCAAATGAAAAACTGTTTTTT
-,TRBD2,TRBJ2-5,TRBV14,CASSLRTSGETQYF,TGTGCCAGCAGCCTCAGGACTAGTGGAGAGACCCAGTACTTC
-,-,TRBJ2-2,TRBV5-6,CASSPDMFDGELFF,TGTGCCAGCAGCCCGGACATGTTCGACGGGGAGCTGTTTTTT
many,-,TRBJ1-2,TRBV5-4,CASSSGGTNYGYTF,TGTGCCAGCAGCTCCGGGGGTACTAACTATGGCTACACCTTC
-,-,TRBJ2-2,TRBV11-3,CASSLEYGLSFTGELFF,TGTGCCAGCAGCTTAGAATACGGTCTTAGTTTCACCGGGGAGCTGTTTTTT
-,-,TRBJ1-2,TRBV18,CASSPGAREYGYTF,TGTGCCAGCTCACCGGGGGCCAGGGAATATGGCTACACCTTC
-,TRBD1,TRBJ2-1,TRBV10-3,CAISLGDRGEQFF,TGTGCCATCAGCTTGGGGGACAGGGGTGAGCAGTTCTTC